This entry features one T cell receptor (beta chain) sequence. CDR1 and CDR2 (germline): KGHDR, SFDVKD. The CDR3 totals 18 residues. The V segment lost 4 bases and the J segment 1 base; nucleotides outside the gene matches: 10. These data are taken from a study of blood T cell repertoires in COVID-19. Study at large: COVID-19 samples from acute and convalescent phases originated in the United States, Italy and Spain. T cells, B-cell-depleted T cells, or PBMCs supplied cDNA or gDNA.

Here immunoSEQ multiplex PCR was the method, and the copy in TCRdb shows in-frame clones only, minus some. This sample has 45,000 to 70,000 clones, with about 90% found just once. V usage is TRBV24-1 and J usage is TRBJ2-2; 8 bases map to TRBD1. The clonotype comes from a woman aged 60-75 years with active or convalescent COVID-19. Input material: peripheral blood. The chain's CDR3 is CATSDPTTDRVNTGELFF. Here the CDR3 DNA reads TGTGCCACCAGTGACCCGACCACGGACAGGGTGAACACCGGGGAGCTGTTTTTT.